These 9 T cell receptor beta chains share one sample of origin, sequenced in a study of OX40 agonist ivuxolimab in advanced cancers. TCRdb's table, derived via immunoSEQ multiplex PCR, lists solely in-frame clones and lacks some. The repertoire holds 25,000 to 40,000 clones, with just over 90% as singletons. Sequenced material: CD4+ or CD8+ T cells sorted from blood, taken in a trial of the OX40 agonist ivuxolimab. Source of these receptors: an adult with an advanced solid tumor such as melanoma, head and neck, liver or kidney cancer.

The chain combines TRBV7-9 with TRBJ1-4, with D uncertain. From germline, CDR1 is SEHNR and CDR2 FQNEAQ (reference sequence). The ends were cut back, 1 base at V and 3 bases at J, with 9 bases in the middle. This CDR3 region has 15 residues. In DNA form, the CDR3 reads TGTGCCAGCAGCTTAGTCTCCGGTCCTAATGAAAAACTGTTTTTT. This gives the protein CASSLVSGPNEKLFF. Complete variable domain (other parts from reference TRBV7-9 and TRBJ1-4): DTGVSQNPRHKITKRGQNVTFRCDPISEHNRLYWYRQTLGQGPEFLTYFQNEAQLEKSRLLSDRFSAERPKGSFSTLEIQRTEQGDSAMYLCASSLVSGPNEKLFFGSGTQLSVL.

The V call is TRBV7-7, the J call TRBJ2-7; 7 bases align to TRBD2. The CDR3 has 16 residues. Germline values: CDR1 SSHAT, CDR2 FNYEAQ (reference sequence). The DNA for the CDR3 is TGTGCTAGCAGCTTACCGCGGGGGTGTGGGACCTACGAGCAGTACGTC. It encodes CASSLPRGCGTYEQYV.

This chain connects TRBV9 to TRBJ2-1; 13 bases line up with TRBD2. CDR3 length: 19 amino acids. V was pared by 3 bases and J by 2 bases, with 11 bases of the junction left unmatched. Germline V lookup: CDR1 SGDLS, CDR2 YYNGEE. The CDR3 sequence: CASSGRLAGGAETYNEQFF. CDR3 coding DNA: TGTGCCAGCAGCGGTCGACTAGCGGGGGGAGCGGAGACCTACAATGAGCAGTTCTTC. The whole variable domain, remainder taken from reference TRBV9 and TRBJ2-1, is DSGVTQTPKHLITATGQRVTLRCSPRSGDLSVYWYQQSLDQGLQFLIQYYNGEERAKGNILERFSAQQFPDLHSELNLSSLELGDSALYFCASSGRLAGGAETYNEQFFGPGTRLTVL.

This clone was counted only a few times. The genes are TRBV13 and TRBJ1-1; D gene uncertain. This CDR3 is built from 13 residues. V was clipped by 5 bases and J by 4 bases, with 11 bases between them. Germline CDR1 and CDR2: PRHDT and FYEKMQ (reference sequence). CDR3 sequence: CASSPGRVTEAFF. CDR3 in DNA: TGTGCCAGCAGCCCCGGTAGGGTCACTGAAGCTTTCTTT.

This clone is a singleton in its sample. The chain combines TRBV27 with TRBJ2-7, with D unclear. Germline CDR1 MNHEY, CDR2 SMNVEV (reference sequence). The CDR3 extends over 12 amino acids. V lost 4 bases, J lost 0 bases, and 4 bases lay in between. CDR3 residues: CASSSTSYEQYF. For the CDR3, the DNA is TGTGCCAGCAGTTCGACCTCCTACGAGCAGTACTTC.

The chain uses TRBV5-6 and TRBJ1-1, with 7 positions matching TRBD1. CDR1 and CDR2 (germline): SGHDT, YYEEEE. The V gene end was trimmed by 4 bases and the J gene end by 0 bases; junction bases not matched to a gene: 3. The CDR3 has 14 residues. The CDR3 DNA reads as TGTGCCAGCAGCCAGGGACAGATGAACACTGAAGCTTTCTTT. As protein: CASSQGQMNTEAFF.

V usage is TRBV27 and J usage is TRBJ2-1; D is possibly TRBD1 (6 bases). CDR1 and CDR2 (germline): MNHEY, SMNVEV (reference sequence). V was clipped by 3 bases and J by 3 bases, with 12 bases between them. The CDR3 runs 15 residues. CDR3 in amino acids: CASSFSPTGYNEQFF. As DNA, the CDR3 is TGTGCCAGCAGTTTCTCTCCGACAGGCTACAATGAGCAGTTCTTC.

V usage is TRBV27 and J usage is TRBJ2-1, with 15 bases that match TRBD2. The length of the CDR3 is 22 residues. V was clipped by 4 bases and J by 0 bases; unmatched bases: 16. Germline V lookup: CDR1 MNHEY, CDR2 SMNVEV (reference sequence). The CDR3 spells CASSYNHLGLAGGPSSYNEQFF. CDR3 DNA: TGTGCCAGCAGTTACAACCACCTGGGACTAGCGGGGGGTCCAAGCTCCTACAATGAGCAGTTCTTC.

The chain carries TRBV19 and TRBJ2-1; 9 bases agree with TRBD1. The V segment lost 1 base and the J segment 4 bases; nucleotides outside the gene matches: 5. This CDR3 region has 16 residues. Germline loops: CDR1 LNHDA, CDR2 SQIVND (reference sequence). For the CDR3, the DNA is TGTGCCAGTAGTATAGCGCCGGGACAGGGATACAATGAGCAGTTCTTC. Protein: CASSIAPGQGYNEQFF.